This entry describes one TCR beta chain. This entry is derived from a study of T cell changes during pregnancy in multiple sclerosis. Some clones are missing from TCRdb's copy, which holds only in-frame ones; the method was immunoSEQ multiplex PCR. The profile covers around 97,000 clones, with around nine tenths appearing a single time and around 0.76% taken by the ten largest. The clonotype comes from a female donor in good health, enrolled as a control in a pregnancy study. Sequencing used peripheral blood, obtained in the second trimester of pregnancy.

Here the CDR3 reads CASSLVRGSSGNTIYF. In nucleotides, the CDR3 is TGTGCCAGCAGCTTAGTAAGGGGGAGCTCTGGAAACACCATATATTTT. The chain employs TRBV11-2 and TRBJ1-3; a weak D match, TRBD1 (6 bases). V lost 1 base, J lost 0 bases, and 10 bases lay in between. Germline CDR1 SGHAT, CDR2 FQNNGV. The CDR3 covers 16 residues.